The 29 T cell receptor beta chains listed next were all sequenced from one sample in a study of control samples from healthy donors and cancer patients. Some clones are missing from TCRdb's copy, which holds only in-frame ones; the method was immunoSEQ multiplex PCR. Of approximately 94,000 clones in the sample, about 81% were seen once. The sequenced material came from PBMCs. Receptors originate from a man in his 70s with lung cancer.

J is TRBJ1-2 and V is TRBV19, with a possible D match to TRBD1 (6 bases). The CDR3 has 12 residues. Per germline, CDR1 LNHDA and CDR2 SQIVND (reference sequence). V was cut by 4 bases and J by 8 bases, with 11 bases left in between. CDR3 amino acids: CASSKGQRGYTF. CDR3 nucleotides: TGTGCCAGTAGTAAGGGACAAAGAGGCTACACCTTC.

The chain employs TRBV25-1 and TRBJ1-2; D is uncertain. Trimming took off 2 bases at V and 8 bases at J, with 9 bases between the two ends. The germline gives CDR1 MGHDK, CDR2 SYGVNS. There are 12 residues in the CDR3. This CDR3 reads CASSEIGPGYTF. The DNA of the CDR3 is TGTGCCAGCAGTGAAATAGGGCCGGGCTACACCTTC.

This rearrangement joins TRBV9 to TRBJ1-5; a weak D match, TRBD1 (6 bases). Germline CDR1 and CDR2: SGDLS and YYNGEE. This CDR3 has 15 amino acids. Trimming shortened V by 4 bases and J by 4 bases, and 15 bases separated the two germline ends. The CDR3 spells CASSNDGTPNQPQHF. The CDR3 region has the DNA TGTGCCAGCAGCAACGACGGGACACCGAATCAGCCCCAGCATTTT.

This clone was observed a single time. This chain joins TRBV19 and TRBJ1-1, with D tentatively TRBD1 (5 bases). The CDR3 has 14 residues. V lost 7 bases and J 0 bases, leaving 12 bases between the germline ends. CDR1 is LNHDA, CDR2 SQIVND, per germline (reference sequence). The CDR3 region has the DNA TGTGCCAGTAAAAACCGGGGGATGAACACTGAAGCTTTCTTT. It encodes CASKNRGMNTEAFF.

The chain recombines TRBV5-6 with TRBJ2-7, with 7 bases lining up with TRBD1. This CDR3 is 15 amino acids long. J was trimmed by 2 bases and V by 4 bases; bases with no gene match: 9. Germline V gives CDR1 SGHDT, CDR2 YYEEEE. CDR3 coding DNA: TGTGCCAGCAGCCTATCCGGGACAGCAGCCTACGAGCAGTACTTC. It yields the protein CASSLSGTAAYEQYF.

The rearrangement links TRBV6-6 to TRBJ1-1; 7 bases map to TRBD1. This CDR3 is built from 15 residues. Trimming removed 6 bases from V and 0 bases from J; junction bases left unmatched: 7. Germline CDR1 MNHNY, CDR2 SVGAGI (reference sequence). The DNA for the CDR3 is TGTGCCAGCAGCTCCACAGGGGCCATGAACACTGAAGCTTTCTTT. As protein: CASSSTGAMNTEAFF.

The chain recombines TRBV5-1 with TRBJ2-6; 9 bases align to TRBD1. There are 16 residues in the CDR3. Unmatched junction bases numbered 0, after V lost 0 bases and J lost 2 bases. CDR1 is SGHRS and CDR2 is YFSETQ in the germline V gene. The CDR3 is CASSLGQGAGANVLTF. CDR3 nucleotide sequence: TGCGCCAGCAGCTTGGGACAGGGGGCTGGGGCCAACGTCCTGACTTTC. The variable domain in full, with the rest retrieved from reference TRBV5-1 and TRBJ2-6, is KAGVTQTPRYLIKTRGQQVTLSCSPISGHRSVSWYQQTPGQGLQFLFEYFSETQRNKGNFPGRFSGRQFSNSRSEMNVSTLELGDSALYLCASSLGQGAGANVLTFGAGSRLTVL.

The genes are TRBV18 and TRBJ1-2; TRBD1 aligns across 7 bases. Germline V gene sequence: CDR1 KGHSH, CDR2 LQKENI. The V gene end was trimmed by 4 bases and the J gene end by 3 bases; junction bases not matched to a gene: 5. The CDR3 has 14 amino acids. The CDR3 DNA reads TGTGCCAGCTCACTTCGGACAGGAGACTATGGCTACACCTTC. Translated: CASSLRTGDYGYTF.

V gene TRBV27 combines with J gene TRBJ1-3; D not certain. The CDR3 consists of 19 residues. In germline, CDR1 is MNHEY, CDR2 SMNVEV (reference sequence). V lost 5 bases, J lost 0 bases, and 23 bases lay in between. Here the CDR3 DNA reads TGTGCCAGCAGTCCTTACGCACCCCTATCCGCCCGCTCTGGAAACACCATATATTTT. It yields the protein CASSPYAPLSARSGNTIYF.

This clone appeared once. The chain links TRBV5-6 to TRBJ1-1; D not resolved. Per the germline V gene, CDR1 is SGHDT and CDR2 is YYEEEE. There are 13 residues in the CDR3. V dropped 6 bases and J dropped 0 bases, with 9 bases sitting between them. CDR3 sequence (DNA): TGTGCCAGCATGAGACGGATGAACACTGAAGCTTTCTTT. Translation: CASMRRMNTEAFF.

This clone was observed a few times. The rearrangement links TRBV2 to TRBJ1-6; no firm D call. In germline, CDR1 is SNHLY, CDR2 FYNNEI. Trimming took off 6 bases at V and 5 bases at J, with 5 bases between the two ends. The CDR3 contains 12 residues. The CDR3 region has the DNA TGTGCCAGCAGCCAAAATAATTCACCCCTCCACTTT. It translates to CASSQNNSPLHF.

The V and J genes are TRBV7-8 and TRBJ2-7, with TRBD1 matching 9 bases. V lost 5 bases and J lost 6; bases outside the gene matches: 8. Germline CDR1 reads SGHVS; CDR2 reads FQNEAQ. The CDR3 has 14 residues. In DNA, the CDR3 is TGTGCCAGCAGCCCGACAGGGGGAAGGGGCGAGCAGTACTTC. Its translation is CASSPTGGRGEQYF. Full variable domain (outside the CDR3, taken from reference TRBV7-8 and TRBJ2-7): GAGVSQSPRYKVAKRGQDVALRCDPISGHVSLFWYQQALGQGPEFLTYFQNEAQLDKSGLPSDRFFAERPEGSVSTLKIQRTQQEDSAVYLCASSPTGGRGEQYFGPGTRLTVT.

This chain links TRBV19 with TRBJ1-5; 10 bases are a match to TRBD1. V trimming: 5 bases; J trimming: 2 bases; junction bases outside the gene matches: 0. The CDR3 has 14 amino acids. CDR1 LNHDA and CDR2 SQIVND come from the germline V gene (reference sequence). CDR3 coding DNA: TGTGCCAGTAGTGGGACAGGGGGCAATCAGCCCCAGCATTTT. Its protein product is CASSGTGGNQPQHF. The full variable domain, completed using reference TRBV19 and TRBJ1-5, is DGGITQSPKYLFRKEGQNVTLSCEQNLNHDAMYWYRQDPGQGLRLIYYSQIVNDFQKGDIAEGYSVSREKKESFPLTVTSAQKNPTAFYLCASSGTGGNQPQHFGDGTRLSIL.

CDR3 loop: CASNQQHNSPLHF. In nucleotides, the CDR3 is TGTGCCAGCAATCAACAGCATAATTCACCCCTCCACTTT. This chain joins TRBV2 and TRBJ1-6; D gene ambiguous. Germline-derived CDR1 and CDR2 are SNHLY and FYNNEI. V lost 7 bases and J lost 5, with 9 bases in between. The CDR3 totals 13 residues.

The chain combines TRBV29-1 with TRBJ1-1, with D uncertain. Germline V gene lookup returns CDR1 SQVTM and CDR2 ANQGSEA. V dropped 2 bases and J dropped 4 bases, with 11 bases sitting between them. This CDR3 contains 13 residues. The DNA for the CDR3 is TGCAGCGTTGAAAGGGAAAGGACCACTGAAGCTTTCTTT. Protein product: CSVERERTTEAFF.

The chain links TRBV5-5 to TRBJ1-3; TRBD1 might be the D (5 bases). Trimming cost V 0 bases and J 4 bases, with 14 bases left between them. Germline assignment: CDR1 SGHKS and CDR2 YYEKEE (reference sequence). This CDR3 has 16 amino acids. In nucleotides, the CDR3 is TGTGCCAGCAGCTTGGTCGGACCGACAGAAGGAAACACCATATATTTT. Its translation is CASSLVGPTEGNTIYF. Filled out from reference TRBV5-5 and TRBJ1-3, the complete variable domain reads DAGVTQSPTHLIKTRGQQVTLRCSPISGHKSVSWYQQVLGQGPQFIFQYYEKEERGRGNFPDRFSARQFPNYSSELNVNALLLGDSALYLCASSLVGPTEGNTIYFGEGSWLTVV.

CDR3 coding DNA: TGTGCCACCAGTGATGGACAGATTAATGAAAAACTGTTTTTT. Protein: CATSDGQINEKLFF. The chain uses TRBV24-1 and TRBJ1-4, with a tentative D call TRBD1 (6 bases). The CDR3 loop spans 14 amino acids. Trimming removed 3 bases from V and 4 bases from J, with 8 bases in between. Germline assignment: CDR1 KGHDR and CDR2 SFDVKD.

The chain uses TRBV7-9 and TRBJ2-7; 8 positions match TRBD1. The junction had 9 bases not matched to a gene; V was cut back by 4 bases and J by 4 bases. CDR1 is SEHNR and CDR2 is FQNEAQ in the germline V gene (reference sequence). This CDR3 has 15 residues. The CDR3 DNA is TGTGCCAGCAGCTATTTACCGGGACAGGAATACGAGCAGTACTTC. This sequence encodes CASSYLPGQEYEQYF.

The chain recombines TRBV11-2 with TRBJ2-7; 8 bases line up with TRBD1. V trimming: 3 bases; J trimming: 0 bases; junction bases outside the gene matches: 10. Germline loops: CDR1 SGHAT, CDR2 FQNNGV. This CDR3 contains 17 residues. CDR3 residues: CASSFLFGDRSSYEQYF. The CDR3 nucleotides read TGTGCCAGCAGCTTCTTATTTGGGGACAGGAGCTCCTACGAGCAGTACTTC.

The genes are TRBV10-3 and TRBJ1-5; D uncertain. This CDR3 is 13 amino acids long. V lost 4 bases and J 4 bases, leaving 8 bases between the germline ends. Germline lookup yields CDR1 ENHRY and CDR2 SYGVKD. Here the CDR3 reads CAISVAGNQPQHF. In DNA, the CDR3 is TGTGCCATCAGTGTGGCGGGGAATCAGCCCCAGCATTTT.

This clone was seen more than once but under ten times. V and J are TRBV6-2 or TRBV6-3 and TRBJ2-2; maybe TRBD1 (5 bases). Germline CDR1 reads MNHEY; CDR2 reads SVGEGT. This CDR3 spans 13 amino acids. Deletions cut 3 bases from V and 7 bases from J, with 9 bases between. CDR3 sequence reads: CASSYFRVGELFF. In nucleotides, the CDR3 is TGTGCCAGCAGTTATTTCAGGGTCGGGGAGCTGTTTTTT.

This chain connects TRBV5-1 to TRBJ2-2; D is perhaps TRBD1 (8 bases). V was pared by 5 bases and J by 5 bases, with 16 bases between. The germline gives CDR1 SGHRS, CDR2 YFSETQ. This CDR3 comprises 15 residues. The CDR3 DNA reads as TGCGCCAGCAGACAAGGACAGGGAGGGACCGGGGAGCTGTTTTTT. As protein: CASRQGQGGTGELFF. The full variable domain, with the rest looked up from reference TRBV5-1 and TRBJ2-2, is KAGVTQTPRYLIKTRGQQVTLSCSPISGHRSVSWYQQTPGQGLQFLFEYFSETQRNKGNFPGRFSGRQFSNSRSEMNVSTLELGDSALYLCASRQGQGGTGELFFGEGSRLTVL.

CDR3: CASTPRGGNTGELFF. As DNA, the CDR3 is TGCGCCAGCACCCCCCGGGGGGGGAACACCGGGGAGCTGTTTTTT. The chain carries TRBV5-1 and TRBJ2-2, with 8 nucleotides matching TRBD2. V dropped 6 bases and J dropped 1; count of bases not matched to a gene: 5. Germline CDR1 and CDR2: SGHRS and YFSETQ. The CDR3 is 15 amino acids.

The chain is built from TRBV15 and TRBJ1-6, with D unclear. The length of the CDR3 is 16 residues. The ends were cut back, 0 bases at V and 0 bases at J, with 6 bases in the middle. From germline, CDR1 is LNHNV and CDR2 YYDKDF (reference sequence). In nucleotides, the CDR3 is TGTGCCACCAGCAGAGACAGCAGCTCCTATAATTCACCCCTCCACTTT. It yields the protein CATSRDSSSYNSPLHF.

This chain connects TRBV29-1 to TRBJ1-5; TRBD1 might be the D (5 bases). Trimming left V 6 bases short and J 5 bases short, with 11 bases between. This CDR3 has 12 residues. The V gene's germline CDR1 is SQVTM and CDR2 ANQGSEA. The chain's CDR3 is CSVRSGDQPQHF. CDR3 coding DNA: TGCAGCGTAAGGTCGGGGGATCAGCCCCAGCATTTT.

The V gene is TRBV7-9, the J gene TRBJ2-3, with 9 bases fitting TRBD2. V trimming: 5 bases; J trimming: 1 base; junction bases outside the gene matches: 4. Germline V CDR1 and CDR2: SEHNR, FQNEAQ (reference sequence). The length of the CDR3 is 15 residues. In DNA form, the CDR3 reads TGTGCCAGCAGCCCATTAGCGGGGGGCACAGATACGCAGTATTTT. Its translation: CASSPLAGGTDTQYF.

The chain recombines TRBV10-1 with TRBJ2-1; a possible D gene is TRBD1 (6 bases). The germline CDR1 and CDR2 sequences are WNHNN and SYGVQD (reference sequence). The CDR3 spans 12 residues. V was cut by 8 bases and J by 6 bases, with 11 bases left in between. This CDR3 reads CASGDRINEQFF. CDR3 sequence (DNA): TGCGCCAGCGGAGACAGGATCAATGAGCAGTTCTTC.

The CDR3 coding sequence is TGCGCCAGCAGCGGGGACAGGGAAGGGGAGCAGTTCTTC. Its translation is CASSGDREGEQFF. This chain links TRBV5-1 with TRBJ2-1; 9 nucleotides align to TRBD1. Trimming removed 4 bases from V and 10 bases from J; junction bases left unmatched: 6. The CDR3 runs to 13 residues. CDR1 and CDR2 from the germline V gene are SGHRS and YFSETQ.

Only a few counts were recorded for this clone. The sample contains more than one DNA sequence encoding this CDR3. The chain employs TRBV6-5 and TRBJ1-1, with D unclear. Trimming removed 5 bases from V and 8 bases from J, with 9 bases in between. Germline CDR1 is MNHEY and CDR2 is SVGAGI. This CDR3 has 11 residues. The CDR3 DNA reads TGTGCCAGCAGTATGGGCGCGGAAGCTTTCTTT. Its protein is CASSMGAEAFF.